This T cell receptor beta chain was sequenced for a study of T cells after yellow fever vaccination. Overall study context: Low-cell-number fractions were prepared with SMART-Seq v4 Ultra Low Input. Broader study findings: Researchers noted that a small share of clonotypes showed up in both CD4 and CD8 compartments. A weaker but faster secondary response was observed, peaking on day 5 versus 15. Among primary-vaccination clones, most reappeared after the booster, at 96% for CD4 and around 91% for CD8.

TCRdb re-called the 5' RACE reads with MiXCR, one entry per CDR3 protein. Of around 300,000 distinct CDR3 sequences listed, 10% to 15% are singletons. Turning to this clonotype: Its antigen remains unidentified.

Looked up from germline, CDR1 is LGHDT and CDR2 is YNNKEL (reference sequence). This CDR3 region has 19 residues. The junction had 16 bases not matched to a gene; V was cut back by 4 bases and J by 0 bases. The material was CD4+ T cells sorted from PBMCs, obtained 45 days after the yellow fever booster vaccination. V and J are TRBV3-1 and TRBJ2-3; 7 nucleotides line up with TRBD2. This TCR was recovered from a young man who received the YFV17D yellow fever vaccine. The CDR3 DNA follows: TGTGCCAGCAGCCCCATCACTCAGGCTAGCGGAATTAGCACAGATACGCAGTATTTT. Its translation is CASSPITQASGISTDTQYF.